This TCR beta chain derives from a study of cytomegalovirus exposure and HLA in healthy donors. 13 Jbeta primers and 60 Vbeta primers were used for the PCR. Assay: immunoSEQ multiplex PCR; the TCRdb copy retains only in-frame clones and omits some. The sample has around 140,000 clones; roughly 80% are singletons. The CDR3 is 13 amino acids. Germline V gene lookup returns CDR1 SEHNR and CDR2 FQNEAQ (reference sequence). Germline trimming cut 5 bases from V and 7 bases from J; bases unmatched to any gene: 3. Study-wide findings and caveats: A missense variant in DCLRE1C was later tied to TCR beta V- and J-gene trimming. As was reported, the HLA-A and HLA-B alleles of most subjects were accurately predicted from TCR beta sequences.

A remark on this clone: No antigen is known for it.

This clonotype originated in a man aged 35 to 55 in good health and CMV-seronegative. Specimen: PBMCs. The V and J genes are TRBV7-9 and TRBJ2-2, with TRBD2 identical over 8 bases. CDR3 amino acids: CASSAGTSGELFF. CDR3 nucleotides: TGTGCCAGCAGCGCCGGGACTAGCGGGGAGCTGTTTTTT. The entire variable domain, with the rest obtained from reference TRBV7-9 and TRBJ2-2, is as follows: DTGVSQNPRHKITKRGQNVTFRCDPISEHNRLYWYRQTLGQGPEFLTYFQNEAQLEKSRLLSDRFSAERPKGSFSTLEIQRTEQGDSAMYLCASSAGTSGELFFGEGSRLTVL.